This T cell receptor (beta chain) stems from a study of shared clonotypes between healthy human individuals. Note on this clone: What it recognizes is unknown.

Findings and limits, study-wide: The authors sampled blood alone, and tissue repertoires likely differ. Sharing across four donors was seen in 4% to 5.5% of naive CD4 clonotypes. What naive subsets generally showed was a larger estimated richness than memory subsets showed.

This CDR3 region has 15 residues. Germline loops: CDR1 SGHAT, CDR2 FQNNGV. V was shortened by 5 bases and J by 1 base, with 14 bases between the two germline ends. Generated by immunoSEQ multiplex PCR, the TCRdb table keeps only in-frame clones and is missing some. Of around 200,000 clones in the sample, roughly 93% are singletons; the top ten hold 0.067%. The sequencing sample was made of naive CD4+ T cells sorted from blood. Specified subset: CD45RA+ positively selected. This receptor was taken from a woman aged 30 to 39 in good health. This chain connects TRBV11-2 to TRBJ1-1, with D unclear. CDR3: CASSHRTHPNTEAFF. In DNA form, the CDR3 reads TGTGCCAGCAGCCACCGGACCCACCCGAACACTGAAGCTTTCTTT.